This T cell receptor (beta chain) came from a study of blood T cell repertoires in COVID-19. Study-level information: There were acute and convalescent COVID-19 samples, and they came from the United States, Italy and Spain.

Original analysis: Amplified reference gene primers provided the basis for estimating nucleated cell counts. TCRdb keeps only in-frame clones here, not all; method: immunoSEQ multiplex PCR. That table gives V, J and clone size, and the DNA gave D and trimming. The data contain roughly 55,000 clones, 87% of them singletons. Specimen: peripheral blood. This receptor was obtained from a man aged 55 to 70 with active or convalescent COVID-19.

CDR3 in DNA: TGTGCCACCAGTGGCCCTCTTGGAGCGGGGAGCACAGATACGCAGTATTTT. Protein product: CATSGPLGAGSTDTQYF. The chain links TRBV24-1 to TRBJ2-3, with 7 bases lining up with TRBD2. The CDR3 consists of 17 residues. The trim removed 5 bases at V and 0 bases at J, leaving 10 bases unmatched. CDR1 is KGHDR and CDR2 is SFDVKD in the germline V gene.